The clone carrying this TCR beta chain was counted only a few times. Its antigen is currently unknown. Generated by immunoSEQ multiplex PCR, the TCRdb table keeps only in-frame clones and is missing some. The table lists 280,000 or so clones, approximately 88% of them singletons, with approximately 0.9% in the top ten. This entry belongs to a study of cytomegalovirus exposure and HLA in healthy donors. Study-level points and caveats: Rare TCR sequences dominated, though some public TCRs recurred in many donors. Three chains tied to CMV proved CMV antigen-specific in vitro.

Trimming stripped 10 bases from V and 4 bases from J, with 11 bases between. Germline loops: CDR1 MNHNS, CDR2 SASEGT. The CDR3 runs 11 residues. J is TRBJ2-7 and V is TRBV6-1; unclear D gene. Sequenced: PBMCs. This sequence was found in a woman aged 18-30 years in good health and CMV-seronegative. The DNA for the CDR3 is TGTGCCACTCGGGTGCTTTACGAGCAGTACTTC. Translation: CATRVLYEQYF.